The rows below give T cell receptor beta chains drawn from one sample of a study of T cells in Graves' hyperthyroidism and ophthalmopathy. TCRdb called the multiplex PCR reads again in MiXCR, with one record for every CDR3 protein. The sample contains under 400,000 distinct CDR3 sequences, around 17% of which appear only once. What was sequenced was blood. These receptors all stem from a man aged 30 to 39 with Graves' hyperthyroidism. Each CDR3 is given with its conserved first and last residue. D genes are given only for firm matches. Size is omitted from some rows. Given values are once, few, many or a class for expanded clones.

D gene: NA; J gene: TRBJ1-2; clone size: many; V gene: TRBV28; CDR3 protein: CASSFDSYGYTF; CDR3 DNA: TGTGCCAGCAGTTTCGACAGTTACGGCTACACCTTC
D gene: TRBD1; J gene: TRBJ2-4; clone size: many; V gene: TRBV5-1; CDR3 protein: CASSHTTGTARKNIQYF; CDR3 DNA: TGCGCCAGCAGCCATACTACGGGGACAGCCCGAAAAAACATTCAGTACTTC
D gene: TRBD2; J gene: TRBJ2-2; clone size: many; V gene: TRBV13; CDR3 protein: CASPSVASGIKNTGELFF; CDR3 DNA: TGTGCCAGCCCTTCCGTGGCTAGCGGGATCAAGAACACCGGGGAGCTGTTTTTT
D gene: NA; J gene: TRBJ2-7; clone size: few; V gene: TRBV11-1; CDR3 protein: CASSLVGTYEQYF; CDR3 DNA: TGTGCCAGCAGCTTAGTTGGTACCTACGAGCAGTACTTC
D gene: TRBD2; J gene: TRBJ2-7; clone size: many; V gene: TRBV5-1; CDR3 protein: CASSLEAAGGYEQYF; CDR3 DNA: TGCGCCAGCAGCTTGGAAGCAGCGGGAGGTTACGAGCAGTACTTC
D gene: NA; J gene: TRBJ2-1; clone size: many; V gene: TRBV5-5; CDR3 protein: CASSSRRDFYYNEQFF; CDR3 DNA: TGTGCCAGCAGCTCCAGACGGGACTTCTACTACAATGAGCAGTTCTTC
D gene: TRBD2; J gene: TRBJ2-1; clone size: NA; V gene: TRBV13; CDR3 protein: CASSRRGLAGGYNEQFF; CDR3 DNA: TGTGCCAGCAGTCGAAGGGGGCTAGCGGGAGGGTACAATGAGCAGTTCTTC
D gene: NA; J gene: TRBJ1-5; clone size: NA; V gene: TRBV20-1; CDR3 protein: CSAHTGDYSNQPQHF; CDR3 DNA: TGCAGTGCCCACACGGGGGACTATAGCAATCAGCCCCAGCATTTT
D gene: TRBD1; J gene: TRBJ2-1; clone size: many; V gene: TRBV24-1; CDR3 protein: CATSDFAGGSYNEQFF; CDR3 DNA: TGTGCCACCAGTGACTTCGCAGGGGGCTCCTACAATGAGCAGTTCTTC
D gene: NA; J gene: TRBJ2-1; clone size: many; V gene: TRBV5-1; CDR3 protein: CASSGRTYNEQFF; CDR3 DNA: TGCGCCAGCAGCGGACGGACCTACAATGAGCAGTTCTTC
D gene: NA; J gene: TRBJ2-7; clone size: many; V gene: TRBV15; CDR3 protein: CATSRAGQGYEQYF; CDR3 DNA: TGTGCCACCAGCAGAGCGGGCCAGGGCTACGAGCAGTACTTC
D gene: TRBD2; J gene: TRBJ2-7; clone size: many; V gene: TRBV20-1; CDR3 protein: CSARPSGSGYEQYF; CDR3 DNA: TGCAGTGCGAGACCTAGCGGGAGCGGGTACGAGCAGTACTTC
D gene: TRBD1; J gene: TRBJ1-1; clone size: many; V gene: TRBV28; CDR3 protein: CAREGAGDKNTEAFF; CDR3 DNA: TGTGCCAGAGAGGGGGCCGGGGACAAGAACACTGAAGCTTTCTTT
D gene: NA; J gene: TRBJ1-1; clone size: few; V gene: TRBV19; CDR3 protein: CASSIGHLTEAFF; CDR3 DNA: TGTGCCAGTAGTATAGGACACCTCACTGAAGCTTTCTTT
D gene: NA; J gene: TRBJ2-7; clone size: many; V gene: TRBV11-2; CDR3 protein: CASSRIPGIAYEQYF; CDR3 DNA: TGTGCCAGCAGCCGAATCCCAGGAATCGCCTACGAGCAGTACTTC
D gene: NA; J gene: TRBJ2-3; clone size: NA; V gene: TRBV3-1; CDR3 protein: CASSQEGVSTYF; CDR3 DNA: TGTGCCAGCAGCCAAGAAGGAGTAAGCACGTATTTT
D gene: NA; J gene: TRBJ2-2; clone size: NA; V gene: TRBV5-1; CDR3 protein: CASRWGRELFF; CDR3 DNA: TGCGCCAGCAGATGGGGCAGGGAGCTGTTTTTT
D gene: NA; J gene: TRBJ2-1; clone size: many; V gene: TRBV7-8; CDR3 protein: CASSPLKSYNEQFF; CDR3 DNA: TGTGCCAGCAGCCCCCTGAAGTCCTACAATGAGCAGTTCTTC
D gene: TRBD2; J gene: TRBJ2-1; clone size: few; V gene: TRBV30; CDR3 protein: CAWRTAGGNEQFF; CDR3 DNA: TGTGCCTGGAGAACCGCGGGAGGGAATGAGCAGTTCTTC
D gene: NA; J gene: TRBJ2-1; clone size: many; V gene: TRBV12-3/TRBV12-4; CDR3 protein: CASSSGGNNEQFF; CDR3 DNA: TGTGCCAGCTCCTCCGGCGGAAACAATGAGCAGTTCTTC
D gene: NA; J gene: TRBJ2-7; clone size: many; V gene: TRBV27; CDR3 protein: CASSFGPDTYEQYF; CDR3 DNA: TGTGCCAGCAGTTTCGGCCCCGACACCTACGAGCAGTACTTC
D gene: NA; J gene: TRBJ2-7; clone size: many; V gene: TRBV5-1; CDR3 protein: CASSLGQLSYEQYF; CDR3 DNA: TGCGCCAGCAGCTTGGGGCAGCTCTCCTACGAGCAGTACTTC
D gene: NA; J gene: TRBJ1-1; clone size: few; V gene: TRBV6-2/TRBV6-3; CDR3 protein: CASLTPDGNNEAFF; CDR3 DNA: TGTGCCAGTTTAACCCCAGACGGAAATAATGAAGCTTTCTTT
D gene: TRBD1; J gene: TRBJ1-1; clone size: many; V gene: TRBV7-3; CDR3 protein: CASSANSGGDTEAFF; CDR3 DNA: TGTGCCAGCAGCGCTAACTCAGGGGGCGACACTGAAGCTTTCTTT
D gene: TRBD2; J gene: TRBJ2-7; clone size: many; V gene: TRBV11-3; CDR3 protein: CASGRRGAYEQYF; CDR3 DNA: TGTGCCAGCGGGCGTCGGGGGGCCTACGAGCAGTACTTC
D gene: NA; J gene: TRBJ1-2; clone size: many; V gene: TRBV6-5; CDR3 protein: CASSYSDSRGYTF; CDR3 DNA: TGTGCCAGCAGTTACTCAGACAGTCGAGGCTACACCTTC
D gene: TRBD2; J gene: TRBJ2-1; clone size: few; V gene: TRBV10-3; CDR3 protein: CAIRGLATNEQFF; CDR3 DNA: TGTGCCATCAGGGGACTAGCTACCAATGAGCAGTTCTTC
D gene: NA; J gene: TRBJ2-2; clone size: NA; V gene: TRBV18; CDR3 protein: CASSPQVTANTGELFF; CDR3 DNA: TGTGCCAGCTCACCGCAGGTCACCGCGAACACCGGGGAGCTGTTTTTT
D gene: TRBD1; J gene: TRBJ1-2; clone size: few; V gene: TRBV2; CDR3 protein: CASSEQGALFGYTF; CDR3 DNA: TGTGCCAGCAGTGAACAGGGGGCCTTATTTGGCTACACCTTC
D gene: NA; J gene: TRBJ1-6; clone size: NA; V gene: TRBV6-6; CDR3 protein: CASSYTGGDNSPLHF; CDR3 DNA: TGTGCCAGCAGTTACACGGGAGGGGATAATTCACCCCTCCACTTT
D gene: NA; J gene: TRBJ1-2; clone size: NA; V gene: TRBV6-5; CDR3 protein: CASSYSMARRSGYTF; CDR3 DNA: TGTGCCAGCAGTTACTCGATGGCCAGGCGGAGTGGCTACACCTTC
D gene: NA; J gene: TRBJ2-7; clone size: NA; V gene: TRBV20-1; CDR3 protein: CSARVFGRSGEQYF; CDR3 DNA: TGCAGTGCTAGGGTATTCGGACGGTCGGGCGAGCAGTACTTC
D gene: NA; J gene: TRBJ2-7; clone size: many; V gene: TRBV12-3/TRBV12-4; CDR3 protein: CASSSMIGTYEQYF; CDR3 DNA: TGTGCCAGCTCTTCTATGATCGGGACATACGAGCAGTACTTC
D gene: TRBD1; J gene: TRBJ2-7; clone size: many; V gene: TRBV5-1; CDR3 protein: CASSFIGGTGPYEQYF; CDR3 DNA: TGCGCCAGCAGCTTCATCGGCGGGACAGGTCCCTACGAGCAGTACTTC
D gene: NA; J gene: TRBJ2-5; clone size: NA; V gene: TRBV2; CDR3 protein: CTTGVEYQETQYF; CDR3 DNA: TGTACCACGGGGGTGGAGTACCAAGAGACCCAGTACTTC
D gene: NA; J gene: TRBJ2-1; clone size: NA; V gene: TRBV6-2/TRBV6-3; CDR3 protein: CASSLTSLYNEQFF; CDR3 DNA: TGTGCCAGCAGTCTTACTAGCCTCTACAATGAGCAGTTCTTC
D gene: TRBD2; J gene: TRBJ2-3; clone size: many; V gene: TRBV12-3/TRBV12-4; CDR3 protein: CASSPLAGGPDTQYF; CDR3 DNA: TGTGCCAGCAGTCCCCTAGCGGGAGGGCCGGATACGCAGTATTTT
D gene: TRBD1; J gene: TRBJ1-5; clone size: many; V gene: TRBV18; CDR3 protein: CASSTGAQQPQHF; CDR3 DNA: TGTGCCAGCTCCACAGGGGCCCAACAGCCCCAGCATTTT
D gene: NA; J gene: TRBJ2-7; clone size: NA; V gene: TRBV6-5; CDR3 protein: CASSYSSLTPSYEQYF; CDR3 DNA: TGTGCCAGCAGTTACTCGAGTTTGACCCCTTCCTACGAGCAGTACTTC
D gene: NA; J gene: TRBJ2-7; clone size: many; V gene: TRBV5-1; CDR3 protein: CASSLAGGTLLYEQYF; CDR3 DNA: TGCGCCAGCAGCTTGGCCGGGGGGACACTACTCTACGAGCAGTACTTC
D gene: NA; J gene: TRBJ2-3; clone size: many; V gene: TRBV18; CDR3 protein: CASSPPQSQGGTDTQYF; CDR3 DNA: TGTGCCAGCTCACCACCCCAATCTCAAGGAGGCACAGATACGCAGTATTTT
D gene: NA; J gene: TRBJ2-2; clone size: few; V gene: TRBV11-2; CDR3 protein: CASSLVPTRAGELFF; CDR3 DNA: TGTGCCAGCAGCTTAGTCCCAACGAGGGCCGGGGAGCTGTTTTTT